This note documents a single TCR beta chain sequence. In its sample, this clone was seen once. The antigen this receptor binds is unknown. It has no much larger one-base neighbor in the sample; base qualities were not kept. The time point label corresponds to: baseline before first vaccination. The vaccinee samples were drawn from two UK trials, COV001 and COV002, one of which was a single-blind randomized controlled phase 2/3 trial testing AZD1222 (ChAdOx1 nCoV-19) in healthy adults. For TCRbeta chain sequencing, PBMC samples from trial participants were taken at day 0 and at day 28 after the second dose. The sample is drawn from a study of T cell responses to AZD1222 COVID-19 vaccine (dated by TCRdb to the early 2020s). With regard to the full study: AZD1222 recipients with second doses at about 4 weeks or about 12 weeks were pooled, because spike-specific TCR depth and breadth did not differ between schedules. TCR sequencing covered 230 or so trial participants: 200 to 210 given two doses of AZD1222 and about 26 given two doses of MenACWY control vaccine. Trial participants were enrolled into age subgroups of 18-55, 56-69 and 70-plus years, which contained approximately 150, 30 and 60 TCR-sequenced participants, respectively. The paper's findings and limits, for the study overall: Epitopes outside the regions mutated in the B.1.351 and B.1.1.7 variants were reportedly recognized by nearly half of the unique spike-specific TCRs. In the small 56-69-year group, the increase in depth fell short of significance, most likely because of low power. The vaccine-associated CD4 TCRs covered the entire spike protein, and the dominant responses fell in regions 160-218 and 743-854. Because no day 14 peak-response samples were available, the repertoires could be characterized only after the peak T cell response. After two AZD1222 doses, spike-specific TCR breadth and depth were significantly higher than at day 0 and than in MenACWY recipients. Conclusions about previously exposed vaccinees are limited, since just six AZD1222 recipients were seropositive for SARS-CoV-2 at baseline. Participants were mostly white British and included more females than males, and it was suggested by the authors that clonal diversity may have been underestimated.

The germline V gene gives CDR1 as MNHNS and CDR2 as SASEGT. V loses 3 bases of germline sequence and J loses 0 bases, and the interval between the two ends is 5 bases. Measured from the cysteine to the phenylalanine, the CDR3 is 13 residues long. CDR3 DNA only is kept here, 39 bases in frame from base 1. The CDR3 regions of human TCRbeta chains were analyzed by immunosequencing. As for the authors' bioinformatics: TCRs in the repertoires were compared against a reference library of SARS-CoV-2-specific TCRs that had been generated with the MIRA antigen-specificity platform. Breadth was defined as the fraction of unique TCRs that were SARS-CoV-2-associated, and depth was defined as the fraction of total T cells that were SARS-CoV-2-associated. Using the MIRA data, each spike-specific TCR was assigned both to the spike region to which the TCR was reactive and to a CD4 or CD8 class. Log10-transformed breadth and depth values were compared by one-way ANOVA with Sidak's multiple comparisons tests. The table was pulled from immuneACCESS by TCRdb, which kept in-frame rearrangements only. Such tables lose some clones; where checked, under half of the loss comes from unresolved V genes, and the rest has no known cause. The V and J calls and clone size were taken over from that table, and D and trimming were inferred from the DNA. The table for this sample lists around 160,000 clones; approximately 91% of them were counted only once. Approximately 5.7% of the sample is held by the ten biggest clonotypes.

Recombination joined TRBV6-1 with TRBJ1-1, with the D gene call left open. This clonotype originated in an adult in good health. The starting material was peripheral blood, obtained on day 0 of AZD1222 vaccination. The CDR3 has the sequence CASSDLMNTEAFF. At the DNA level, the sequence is TGTGCCAGCAGTGACCTGATGAACACTGAAGCTTTCTTT.